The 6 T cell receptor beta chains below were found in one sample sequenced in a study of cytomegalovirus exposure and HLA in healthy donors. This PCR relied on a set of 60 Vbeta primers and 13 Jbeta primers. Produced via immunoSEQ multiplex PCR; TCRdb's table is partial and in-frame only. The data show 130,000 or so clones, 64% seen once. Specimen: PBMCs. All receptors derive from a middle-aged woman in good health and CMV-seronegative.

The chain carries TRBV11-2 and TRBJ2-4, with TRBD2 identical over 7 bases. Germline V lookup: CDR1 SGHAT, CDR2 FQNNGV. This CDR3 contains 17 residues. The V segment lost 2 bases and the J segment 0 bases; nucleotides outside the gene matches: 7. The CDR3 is CASSLSTGGLAKNIQYF. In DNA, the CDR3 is TGTGCCAGCAGCTTAAGTACGGGAGGATTAGCCAAAAACATTCAGTACTTC.

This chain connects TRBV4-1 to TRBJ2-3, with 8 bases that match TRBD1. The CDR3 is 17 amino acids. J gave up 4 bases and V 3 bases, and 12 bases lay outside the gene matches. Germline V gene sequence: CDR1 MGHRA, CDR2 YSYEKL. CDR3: CASSQTRTGSGPDTQYF. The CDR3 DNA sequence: TGCGCCAGCAGCCAGACAAGGACAGGGTCGGGTCCAGATACGCAGTATTTT.

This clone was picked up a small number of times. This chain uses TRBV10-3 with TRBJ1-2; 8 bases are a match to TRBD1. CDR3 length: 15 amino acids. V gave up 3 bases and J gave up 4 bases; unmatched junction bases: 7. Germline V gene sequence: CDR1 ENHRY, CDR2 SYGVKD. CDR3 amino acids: CAISEGTGVFYGYTF. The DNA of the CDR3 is TGTGCCATCAGTGAAGGGACAGGAGTTTTCTATGGCTACACCTTC.

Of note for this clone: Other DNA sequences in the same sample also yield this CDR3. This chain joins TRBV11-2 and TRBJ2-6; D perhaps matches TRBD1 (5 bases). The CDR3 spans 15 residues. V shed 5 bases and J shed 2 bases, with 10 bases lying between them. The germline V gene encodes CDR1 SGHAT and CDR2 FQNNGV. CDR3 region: CASSPTGTGANVLTF. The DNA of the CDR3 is TGTGCCAGCAGCCCTACAGGTACTGGGGCCAACGTCCTGACTTTC.

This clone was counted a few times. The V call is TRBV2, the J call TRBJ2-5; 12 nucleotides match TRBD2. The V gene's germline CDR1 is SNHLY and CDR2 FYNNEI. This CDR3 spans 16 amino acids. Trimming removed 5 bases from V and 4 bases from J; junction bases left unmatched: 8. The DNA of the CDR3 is TGTGCCAGCAGTCCTGGACTAGCGGGGTCGAGAGAGACCCAGTACTTC. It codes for CASSPGLAGSRETQYF. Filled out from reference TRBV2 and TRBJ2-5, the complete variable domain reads EPEVTQTPSHQVTQMGQEVILRCVPISNHLYFYWYRQILGQKVEFLVSFYNNEISEKSEIFDDQFSVERPDGSNFTLKIRSTKLEDSAMYFCASSPGLAGSRETQYFGPGTRLLVL.

The CDR3 DNA is TGTGCCAGCAGCGCAGGGGCAGGGGGCCTCGGTAACACTGAAGCTTTCTTT. This sequence encodes CASSAGAGGLGNTEAFF. The rearrangement uses TRBV7-9 and TRBJ1-1; 8 bases fit TRBD1. Germline trimming cut 5 bases from V and 2 bases from J; bases unmatched to any gene: 13. The CDR3 extends over 17 amino acids. Germline V gives CDR1 SEHNR, CDR2 FQNEAQ (reference sequence).